These 7 T cell receptor beta chains were sequenced from one sample in a study of CD8 T cells in Susac syndrome. With random hexamers, reverse transcription was performed on about 0.45 to 1 ug of RNA. In TCRdb, the immunoSEQ multiplex PCR reads were re-called with MiXCR into one record per CDR3 protein. Of approximately 110,000 distinct CDR3 sequences listed, around 96% are singletons. What was sequenced was CD4+ T cells from PBMCs. These receptors were obtained from a human donor in good health.

The chain joins TRBV20-1 to TRBJ1-2, with D possibly TRBD1 on 5 matching bases. Trimming took 6 bases from V and 8 from J, leaving 22 bases between them. Per germline, CDR1 DFQATT and CDR2 SNEGSKA (reference sequence). CDR3 size: 14 residues. This CDR3 is CSAPLRSQGAGYTF. Written as DNA, the CDR3 is TGCAGTGCACCGCTAAGGAGTCAGGGTGCGGGCTACACCTTC.

The J gene is TRBJ2-5, the V gene TRBV5-1, with TRBD1 identical over 7 bases. The CDR3 is 15 amino acids. The germline CDR1 and CDR2 sequences are SGHRS and YFSETQ. The V and J ends lost 3 bases and 5 bases, in that order; junction bases with no gene match: 10. CDR3: CASSSPGQPGETQYF. DNA for the CDR3: TGCGCCAGCAGCTCGCCGGGACAGCCCGGGGAGACCCAGTACTTC.

This clonotype showed up just once. The rearrangement joins TRBV29-1 to TRBJ2-4; D uncertain. Germline assignment: CDR1 SQVTM and CDR2 ANQGSEA. This CDR3 contains 12 residues. Trimming left V 4 bases short and J 1 base short, with 5 bases between. CDR3 bases: TGCAGCGTTGGGCTGGCCAAAAACATTCAGTACTTC. Translating gives CSVGLAKNIQYF.

The chain uses TRBV12-3 or TRBV12-4 and TRBJ2-5; D uncertain. Trimming took 8 bases from V and 5 from J, leaving 6 bases between them. The CDR3 extends over 10 amino acids. CDR3 protein: CASGYETQYF. The CDR3 region has the DNA TGTGCCAGCGGGTACGAGACCCAGTACTTC.

V gene TRBV5-1 combines with J gene TRBJ2-7; 10 nucleotides align to TRBD2. Trimming cost V 4 bases and J 7 bases; bases outside gene matches: 8. CDR1 and CDR2 (germline): SGHRS, YFSETQ. The CDR3 totals 14 residues. Here the CDR3 reads CASSVGTSVGEQYF. DNA of the CDR3: TGCGCCAGCAGCGTTGGGACTAGCGTCGGAGAGCAGTACTTC.

The rearrangement uses TRBV2 and TRBJ1-3; a possible D gene is TRBD1 (6 bases). The CDR3 sequence is 19 residues long. Germline CDR1 reads SNHLY; CDR2 reads FYNNEI. V lost 6 bases, J lost 0 bases, and 24 bases lay in between. The CDR3 DNA reads TGTGCCAGCAGCGAGCGAATAGCCACTAGGGGGGACTCTGGAAACACCATATATTTT. This sequence encodes CASSERIATRGDSGNTIYF. The variable domain in full, completed from reference TRBV2 and TRBJ1-3, reads EPEVTQTPSHQVTQMGQEVILRCVPISNHLYFYWYRQILGQKVEFLVSFYNNEISEKSEIFDDQFSVERPDGSNFTLKIRSTKLEDSAMYFCASSERIATRGDSGNTIYFGEGSWLTVV.

This clonotype was seen once. V is TRBV6-2 or TRBV6-3 and J is TRBJ2-2; D gene uncertain. Germline loops: CDR1 MNHEY, CDR2 SVGEGT. V was shortened by 1 base and J by 5 bases, with 5 bases between the two germline ends. The CDR3 is 13 residues long. In nucleotides, the CDR3 is TGTGCCAGCAGTTACTTGGGGACCGGGGAGCTGTTTTTT. It encodes CASSYLGTGELFF.